The text below deals with one TCR beta chain. The germline gives CDR1 MNHEY, CDR2 SMNVEV (reference sequence). This CDR3 contains 14 residues. Trimming stripped 6 bases from V and 5 bases from J, with 13 bases between. The data derive from a study of cytotoxic CD8 clonotypes in ibrutinib-treated CLL. Clones were read by immunoSEQ multiplex PCR, and TCRdb kept only the in-frame ones, dropping some. The sample has 300,000 to 350,000 clones, roughly 80% seen once. This rearrangement joins TRBV27 to TRBJ1-4; TRBD1 might be the D (6 bases). The TCR comes from a human donor with chronic lymphocytic leukemia. The input for sequencing was PBMCs, taken before ibrutinib treatment. The DNA for the CDR3 is TGTGCCAGCAGGTCCGGGACAATAAATGAAAAACTGTTTTTT. Residues: CASRSGTINEKLFF.